One T cell receptor (beta chain) is described in this entry. Its antigen remains unidentified. This CDR3 comprises 16 residues. CDR1 is MNHNY and CDR2 is SVGAGI in the germline V gene (reference sequence). With 0 bases removed from V and 2 bases from J, the gap between germline ends came to 13 bases. These data are taken from a study of post-analysis software for immune sequencing data. Study summary: Included among the disease courses, which were recorded for the cohort, were relapsing-remitting, secondary progressive and progressive-relapsing multiple sclerosis. The study's findings and limits: A significant reduction in normalized Chao1 diversity was observed in multiple sclerosis patients versus controls. A few TRBV segments, TRBV5-6, TRBV5-1 and TRBV20-1 among them, were found more frequent in patients than controls.

The authors incorporated unique molecular identifiers into the TCR beta cDNA libraries. TCRdb recomputed calls from the PCR reads with MiXCR, one row per CDR3 protein. Of roughly 650,000 distinct CDR3 sequences in the sample, 55% to 60% were seen once. Input material: blood. The gene calls are TRBV6-6 and TRBJ2-5; no clear D. This receptor was obtained from a girl aged 2 to 10 with multiple sclerosis. The CDR3 DNA reads TGTGCCAGCAGTTACTCGAGTCGGTCCCTACAAGAGACCCAGTACTTC. It is translated as CASSYSSRSLQETQYF.